Sequencing of this T cell receptor (beta chain) was carried out in a study of cytomegalovirus exposure and HLA in healthy donors. As for this clone: Antigen: not known.

General study findings and limits: Among the most significant clusters, several appeared linked to common viral pathogens in a later analysis. HLA alleles were associated with 15,000 to 20,000 TCR beta sequences in a later analysis at 0.05 false discovery rate.

Researchers ran the PCR with 60 Vbeta and 13 Jbeta primers. Clones were read by immunoSEQ multiplex PCR, and TCRdb kept only the in-frame ones, dropping some. This table has tens of thousands of clones, 71% appearing once. The germline gives CDR1 PRHDT, CDR2 FYEKMQ (reference sequence). The J segment lost 3 bases and the V segment lost 4 bases, leaving 4 bases of the junction unmatched. This CDR3 is 14 amino acids long. Sequencing used PBMCs. The origin of this receptor is a man aged 45-60 years in good health and CMV-seropositive. The chain carries TRBV13 and TRBJ2-3, with TRBD1 identical over 7 bases. CDR3 DNA sequence: TGTGCCAGCAGCTCCAGACAGGGAACAGATACGCAGTATTTT. Its protein product is CASSSRQGTDTQYF.